Sequencing of this T cell receptor (beta chain) was carried out in a study of T cell changes during pregnancy in multiple sclerosis. Produced via immunoSEQ multiplex PCR; TCRdb's table is partial and in-frame only. The sample consists of about 72,000 clones, around 92% of them appearing once. This clonotype was sampled from a female donor in good health, enrolled as a control in a pregnancy study. Material: peripheral blood, obtained in the third trimester of pregnancy.

CDR3 in DNA: TGCGCCAGCAGCTTGAGAACAGCTATCAACAATGAGCAGTTCTTC. It yields the protein CASSLRTAINNEQFF. The V call is TRBV5-1, the J call TRBJ2-1, with unresolved D. The germline CDR1 and CDR2 sequences are SGHRS and YFSETQ. The CDR3 contains 15 residues. Trimming stripped 1 base from V and 5 bases from J, with 13 bases between.